The clone carrying this TCR beta chain appeared a few times. The antigen is not known. CDR1 SEHNR and CDR2 FQNEAQ come from the germline V gene (reference sequence). Trimming removed 7 bases from V and 11 bases from J, with 14 bases in between. This CDR3 region has 11 residues. This sample is drawn from a study of cytomegalovirus exposure and HLA in healthy donors. The PCR made use of 60 Vbeta and 13 Jbeta primers. TCRdb's table, derived via immunoSEQ multiplex PCR, lists solely in-frame clones and lacks some. In the table there are about 180,000 clones, over 75% of which are singletons. The study, taken as a whole, reports: Versus the roughly 670-donor mean, an Asian-associated ancestry cluster reportedly showed fewer N-insertions in a later analysis.

The chain is built from TRBV7-9 and TRBJ1-1; D possibly corresponds to TRBD1 (5 bases). The clonotype originates from a woman in her twenties or thirties in good health and CMV-seronegative. The sample comprised PBMCs. The CDR3 nucleotides read TGTGCCAGCAACGCAGGGTATGGGGCTTTCTTT. This gives the protein CASNAGYGAFF.